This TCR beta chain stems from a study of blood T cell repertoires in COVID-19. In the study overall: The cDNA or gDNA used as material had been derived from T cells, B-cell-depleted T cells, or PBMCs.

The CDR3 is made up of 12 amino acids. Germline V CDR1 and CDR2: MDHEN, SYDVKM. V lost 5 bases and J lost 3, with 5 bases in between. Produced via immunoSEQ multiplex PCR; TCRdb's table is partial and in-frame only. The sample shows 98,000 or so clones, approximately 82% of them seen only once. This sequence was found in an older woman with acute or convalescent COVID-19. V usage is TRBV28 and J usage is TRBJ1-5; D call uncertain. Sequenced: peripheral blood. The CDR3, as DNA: TGTGCCAGCAGTCTCGTCAATCAGCCCCAGCATTTT. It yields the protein CASSLVNQPQHF.